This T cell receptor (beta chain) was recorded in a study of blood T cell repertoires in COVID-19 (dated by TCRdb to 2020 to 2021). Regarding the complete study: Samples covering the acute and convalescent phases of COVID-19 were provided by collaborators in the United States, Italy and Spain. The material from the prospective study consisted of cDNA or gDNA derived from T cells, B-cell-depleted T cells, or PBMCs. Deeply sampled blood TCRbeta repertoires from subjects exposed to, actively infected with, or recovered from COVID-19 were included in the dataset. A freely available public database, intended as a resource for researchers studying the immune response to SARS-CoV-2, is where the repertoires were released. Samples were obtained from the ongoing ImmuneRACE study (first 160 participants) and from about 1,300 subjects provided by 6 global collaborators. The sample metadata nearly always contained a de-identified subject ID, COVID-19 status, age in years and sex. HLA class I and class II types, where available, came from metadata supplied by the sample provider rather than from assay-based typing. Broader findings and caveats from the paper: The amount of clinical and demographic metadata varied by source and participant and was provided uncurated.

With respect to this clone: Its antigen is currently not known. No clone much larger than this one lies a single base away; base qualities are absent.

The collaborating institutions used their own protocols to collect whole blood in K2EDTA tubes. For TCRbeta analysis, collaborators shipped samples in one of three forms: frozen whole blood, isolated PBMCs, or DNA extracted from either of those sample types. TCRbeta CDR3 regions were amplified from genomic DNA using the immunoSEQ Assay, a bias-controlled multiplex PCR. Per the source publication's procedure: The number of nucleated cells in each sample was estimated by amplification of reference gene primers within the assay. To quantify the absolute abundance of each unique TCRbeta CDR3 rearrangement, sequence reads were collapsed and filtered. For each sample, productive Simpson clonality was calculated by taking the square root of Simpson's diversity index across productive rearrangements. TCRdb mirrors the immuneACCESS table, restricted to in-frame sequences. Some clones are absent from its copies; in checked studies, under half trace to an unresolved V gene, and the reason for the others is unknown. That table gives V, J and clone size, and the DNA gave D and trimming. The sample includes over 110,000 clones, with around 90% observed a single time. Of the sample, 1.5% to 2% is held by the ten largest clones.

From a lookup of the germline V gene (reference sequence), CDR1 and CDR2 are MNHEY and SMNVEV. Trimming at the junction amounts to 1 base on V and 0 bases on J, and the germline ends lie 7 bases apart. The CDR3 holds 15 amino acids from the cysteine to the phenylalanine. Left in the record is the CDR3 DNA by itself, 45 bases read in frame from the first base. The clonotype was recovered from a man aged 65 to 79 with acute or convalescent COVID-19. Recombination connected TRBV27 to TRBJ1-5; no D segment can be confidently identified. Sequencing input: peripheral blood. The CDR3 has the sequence CASSLWAGSNQPQHF. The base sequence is TGTGCCAGCAGTTTATGGGCAGGTAGCAATCAGCCCCAGCATTTT.